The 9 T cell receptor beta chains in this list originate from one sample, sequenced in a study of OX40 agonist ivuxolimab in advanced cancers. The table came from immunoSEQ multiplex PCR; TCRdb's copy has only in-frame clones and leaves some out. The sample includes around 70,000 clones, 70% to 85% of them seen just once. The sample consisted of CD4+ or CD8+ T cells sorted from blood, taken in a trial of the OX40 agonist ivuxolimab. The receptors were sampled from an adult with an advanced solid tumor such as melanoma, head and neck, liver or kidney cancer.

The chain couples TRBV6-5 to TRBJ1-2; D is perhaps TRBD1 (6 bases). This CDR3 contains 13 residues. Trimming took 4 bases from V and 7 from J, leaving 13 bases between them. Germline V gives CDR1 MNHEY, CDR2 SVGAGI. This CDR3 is CASSLIQGGGYTF. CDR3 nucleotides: TGTGCCAGCAGTTTAATACAGGGAGGTGGCTACACCTTC.

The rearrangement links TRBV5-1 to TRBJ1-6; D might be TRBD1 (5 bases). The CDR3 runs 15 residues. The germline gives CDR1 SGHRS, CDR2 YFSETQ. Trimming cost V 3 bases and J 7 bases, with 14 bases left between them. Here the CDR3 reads CASSWSGGQNSPLHF. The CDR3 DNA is TGCGCCAGCAGCTGGAGCGGGGGTCAAAATTCACCCCTCCACTTT.

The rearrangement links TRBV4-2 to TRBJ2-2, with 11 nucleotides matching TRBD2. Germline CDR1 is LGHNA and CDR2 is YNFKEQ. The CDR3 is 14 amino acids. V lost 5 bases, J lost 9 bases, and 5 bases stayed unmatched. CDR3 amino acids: CASSNSGGAWELFF. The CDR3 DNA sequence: TGTGCCAGCAGCAATAGCGGGGGGGCCTGGGAGCTGTTTTTT.

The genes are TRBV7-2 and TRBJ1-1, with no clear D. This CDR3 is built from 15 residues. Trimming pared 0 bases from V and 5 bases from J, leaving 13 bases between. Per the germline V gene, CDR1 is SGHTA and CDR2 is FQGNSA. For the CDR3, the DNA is TGTGCCAGCAGCTTAGCTCGGCCCCTGGGTACTGAAGCTTTCTTT. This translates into CASSLARPLGTEAFF.

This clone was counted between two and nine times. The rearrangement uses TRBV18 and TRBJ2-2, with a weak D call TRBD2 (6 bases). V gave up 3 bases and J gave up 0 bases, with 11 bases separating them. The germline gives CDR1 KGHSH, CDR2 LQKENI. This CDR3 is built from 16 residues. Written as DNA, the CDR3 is TGTGCCAGCTCACCGGAGGGACGGTCGAACACCGGGGAGCTGTTTTTT. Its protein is CASSPEGRSNTGELFF. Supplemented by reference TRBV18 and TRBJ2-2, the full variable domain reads NAGVMQNPRHLVRRRGQEARLRCSPMKGHSHVYWYRQLPEEGLKFMVYLQKENIIDESGMPKERFSAEFPKEGPSILRIQQVVRGDSAAYFCASSPEGRSNTGELFFGEGSRLTVL.

Here the CDR3 reads CASSDDRVDEQYF. For the CDR3, the DNA is TGTGCCAGCAGCGATGACAGGGTAGACGAGCAGTACTTC. The V and J genes are TRBV9 and TRBJ2-7; TRBD1 matches at 7 bases. CDR3 size: 13 residues. Losses at the gene ends were 3 bases for V and 5 bases for J; bases not matched to a gene: 5. The V gene's germline CDR1 is SGDLS and CDR2 YYNGEE.

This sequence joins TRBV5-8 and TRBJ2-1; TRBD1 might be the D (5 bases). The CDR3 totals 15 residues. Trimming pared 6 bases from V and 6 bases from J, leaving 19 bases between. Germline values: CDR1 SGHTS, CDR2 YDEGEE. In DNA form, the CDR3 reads TGTGCCAGCAACCTGGGGCTAGTGGGGATCAATGAGCAGTTCTTC. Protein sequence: CASNLGLVGINEQFF.

CDR3: CASTSQAQSSGANVLTF. Here the CDR3 DNA reads TGTGCCAGCACGTCCCAAGCTCAAAGCTCTGGGGCCAACGTCCTGACTTTC. The V gene is TRBV5-4, the J gene TRBJ2-6; D uncertain. This CDR3 is 17 amino acids long. V lost 6 bases, J lost 0 bases, and 16 bases lay in between. Germline assignment: CDR1 SGHNT and CDR2 YYREEE (reference sequence).

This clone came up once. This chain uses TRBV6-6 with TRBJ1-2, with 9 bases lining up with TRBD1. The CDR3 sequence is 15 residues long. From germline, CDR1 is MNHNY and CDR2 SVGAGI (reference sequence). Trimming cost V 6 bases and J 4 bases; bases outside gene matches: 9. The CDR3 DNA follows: TGTGCCAGCAGGTCTACAGGGGGCAGTGGCTATGGCTACACCTTC. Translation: CASRSTGGSGYGYTF.